This T cell receptor (beta chain) is from a study of low-dose radiotherapy and immunotherapy resistance in tumors (dated by TCRdb to 2021 to 2024). In terms of the full investigation: In Cohort 1, each fraction delivered 0.5 Gy every 2 weeks, and the prescribed total PTV dose was 6.5 Gy. In Cohort 2, 1 Gy per fraction was delivered every two weeks, for a total of 13 Gy over 26 weeks. Nivolumab and ipilimumab were both given intravenously, with nivolumab at a 240 mg flat dose every two weeks and ipilimumab at 1 mg/kg every six weeks. Every two weeks, patients got intravenous cyclophosphamide at 200 mg/m2, given one day ahead of each radiation and immunotherapy administration. Starting on cycle 1 day 1, patients took 300 mg of aspirin by mouth once a day for four cycles. Trial participants were not randomized into treatment groups. Eight patients were included in the translational analysis: three from the first dose cohort and the first five from the second dose cohort.

Per the publication, the time point label means: before trial treatment. Donors were enrolled in RACIN, a single-arm phase I dose-escalation trial in which nivolumab, ipilimumab, aspirin, low-dose cyclophosphamide and low-dose radiotherapy were combined. Patients with advanced, TIL-negative solid tumors were considered eligible. This clonotype was seen many times. Its antigen has not been determined. Base qualities are missing; no much larger clone stands one base away. Measured from the cysteine to the phenylalanine, the CDR3 is 15 residues long. CDR3 DNA is the only sequence kept; it has 45 bases, read in frame from the first base. V gives up 0 bases and J gives up 5 bases, and the segment between their germline ends measures 11 bases. Via the germline V gene (reference sequence), CDR1 is LNHDA and CDR2 SQIVND. Sequencing relied on an Illumina HiSeq 2500. First-strand cDNA was synthesized using Superscript III and a set of TRAV- and TRBV-specific primers, so that both TCRalpha and TCRbeta chains were covered. An approximately 19-cycle PCR with Phusion amplified the TCRs, pairing a constant-region primer with the adapter that was attached to the V primers. The MessageAmp II aRNA Amplification Kit was used to amplify the isolated mRNA, with in vitro transcription run for 15 to 20 hours at 37 degrees C. The Dynabeads mRNA DIRECT Purification Kit was used to isolate mRNA for TCR sequencing. Indexed Illumina adapters were added in a second Phusion PCR of roughly 25 cycles, and the PCR products were purified with AMPure XP beads. Under the source paper's analysis protocol: Using custom Perl scripts, TCR sequences that encoded the same protein were pooled, out-of-frame sequences were dropped, and the abundance of each clonotype was calculated. Any TCR sequence backed by just one read was left out of the analysis. Repertoire metrics included Shannon entropy, Gini index, clonality, richness, and frequency of TCRs shared between repertoires. TCRdb took the public reads, trimmed them with fastp at Q25, ran MiXCR for clone calling and kept in-frame beta chains. Rows matching on CDR3 protein sequence are summarized as one entry with the most common DNA and genes. In this record, the V and J calls reflect TCRdb's handling and not the investigators' own analysis. Here the sample has 59,000 or so distinct CDR3 sequences; more than 25% occur a single time. Approximately 7% of the sample goes to the ten largest clones.

This clonotype originated in a male donor with rectosigmoid adenocarcinoma. The rearrangement joined TRBV19 to TRBJ2-1, with no confidently assigned D gene. This material consisted of PBMCs, taken before treatment. The CDR3 protein: CASSIEGSPNNEQFF. The sequence in DNA is TGTGCCAGTAGTATAGAGGGTTCCCCGAACAATGAGCAGTTCTTC.